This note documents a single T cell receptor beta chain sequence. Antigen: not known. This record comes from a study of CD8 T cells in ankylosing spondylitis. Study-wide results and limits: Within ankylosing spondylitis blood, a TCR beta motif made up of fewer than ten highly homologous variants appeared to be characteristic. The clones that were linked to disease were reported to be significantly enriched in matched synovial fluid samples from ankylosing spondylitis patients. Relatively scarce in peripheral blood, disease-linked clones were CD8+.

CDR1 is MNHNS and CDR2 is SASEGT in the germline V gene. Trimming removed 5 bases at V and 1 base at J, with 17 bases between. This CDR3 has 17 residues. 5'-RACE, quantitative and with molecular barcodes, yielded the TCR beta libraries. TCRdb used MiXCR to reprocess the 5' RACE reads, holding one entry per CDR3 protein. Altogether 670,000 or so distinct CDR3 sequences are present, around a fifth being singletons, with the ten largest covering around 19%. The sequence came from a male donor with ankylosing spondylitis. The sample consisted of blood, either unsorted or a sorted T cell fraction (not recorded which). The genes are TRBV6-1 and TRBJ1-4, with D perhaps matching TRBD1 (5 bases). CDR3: CASSPRDSGGTNEKLFF. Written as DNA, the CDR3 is TGTGCCAGCAGTCCTCGGGACTCCGGGGGAACTAATGAAAAACTGTTTTTT.